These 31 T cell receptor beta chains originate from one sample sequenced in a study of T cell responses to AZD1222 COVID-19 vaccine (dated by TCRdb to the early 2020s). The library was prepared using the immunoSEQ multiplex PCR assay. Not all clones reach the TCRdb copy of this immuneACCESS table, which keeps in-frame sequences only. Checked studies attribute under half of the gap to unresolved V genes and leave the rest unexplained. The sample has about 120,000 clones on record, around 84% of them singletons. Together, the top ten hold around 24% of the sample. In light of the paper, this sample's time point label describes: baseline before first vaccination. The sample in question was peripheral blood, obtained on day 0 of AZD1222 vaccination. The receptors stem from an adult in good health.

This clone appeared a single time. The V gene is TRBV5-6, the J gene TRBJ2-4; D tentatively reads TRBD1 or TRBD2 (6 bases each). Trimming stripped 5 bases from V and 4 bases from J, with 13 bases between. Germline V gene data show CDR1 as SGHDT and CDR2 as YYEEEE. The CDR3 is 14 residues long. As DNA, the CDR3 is TGTGCCAGCAGTTTGAGGGGGGAAAAAAACATTCAGTACTTC. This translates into CASSLRGEKNIQYF.

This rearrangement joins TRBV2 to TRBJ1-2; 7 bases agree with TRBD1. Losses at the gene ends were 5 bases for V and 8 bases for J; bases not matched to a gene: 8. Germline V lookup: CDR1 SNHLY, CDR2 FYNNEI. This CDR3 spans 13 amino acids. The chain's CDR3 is CASSPLQGLGYTF. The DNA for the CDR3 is TGTGCCAGCAGTCCTTTACAGGGGTTAGGCTACACCTTC.

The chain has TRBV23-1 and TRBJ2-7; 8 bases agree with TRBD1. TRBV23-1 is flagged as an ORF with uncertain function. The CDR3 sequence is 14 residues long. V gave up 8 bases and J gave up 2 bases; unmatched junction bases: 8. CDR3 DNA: TGCGCCAGCCGCACCGGACAGGGCGCCTACGAGCAGTACTTC. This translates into CASRTGQGAYEQYF.

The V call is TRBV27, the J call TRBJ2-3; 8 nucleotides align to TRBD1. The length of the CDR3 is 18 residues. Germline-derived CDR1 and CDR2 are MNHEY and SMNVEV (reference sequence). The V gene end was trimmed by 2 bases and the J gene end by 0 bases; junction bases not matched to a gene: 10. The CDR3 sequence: CASSLSLWRQGSTDTQYF. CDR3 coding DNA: TGTGCCAGCAGTTTAAGTCTTTGGCGACAGGGGAGCACAGATACGCAGTATTTT.

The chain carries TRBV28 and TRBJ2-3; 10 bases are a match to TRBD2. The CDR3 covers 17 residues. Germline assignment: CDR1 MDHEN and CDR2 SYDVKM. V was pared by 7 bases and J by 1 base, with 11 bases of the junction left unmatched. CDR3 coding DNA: TGTGCCAGCACCCGAGGTAGCGGGGGGATCGGCACAGATACGCAGTATTTT. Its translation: CASTRGSGGIGTDTQYF.

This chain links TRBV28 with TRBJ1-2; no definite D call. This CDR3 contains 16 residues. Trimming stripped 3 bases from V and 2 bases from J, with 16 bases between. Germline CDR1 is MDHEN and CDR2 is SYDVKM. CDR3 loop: CASSLLGDRPNYGYTF. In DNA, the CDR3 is TGTGCCAGCAGTTTGCTTGGTGACCGGCCGAACTATGGCTACACCTTC.

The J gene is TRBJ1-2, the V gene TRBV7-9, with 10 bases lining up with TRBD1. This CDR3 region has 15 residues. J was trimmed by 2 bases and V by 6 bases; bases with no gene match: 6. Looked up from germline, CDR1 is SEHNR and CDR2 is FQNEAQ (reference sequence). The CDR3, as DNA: TGTGCCAGCAGTCCCCCGGGACAGGGGAACTATGGCTACACCTTC. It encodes CASSPPGQGNYGYTF.

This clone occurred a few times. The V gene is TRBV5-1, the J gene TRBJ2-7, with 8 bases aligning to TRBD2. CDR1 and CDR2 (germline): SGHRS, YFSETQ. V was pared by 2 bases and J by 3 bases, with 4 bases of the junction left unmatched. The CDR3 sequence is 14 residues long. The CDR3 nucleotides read TGCGCCAGCAGCTTTAGCGGGGACTTCTACGAGCAGTACTTC. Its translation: CASSFSGDFYEQYF.

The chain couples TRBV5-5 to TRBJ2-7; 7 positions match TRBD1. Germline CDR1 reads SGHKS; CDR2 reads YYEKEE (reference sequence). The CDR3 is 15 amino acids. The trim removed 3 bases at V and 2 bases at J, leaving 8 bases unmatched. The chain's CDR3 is CASSSMQTGTYEQYF. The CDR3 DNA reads TGTGCCAGCAGCTCGATGCAGACAGGGACCTACGAGCAGTACTTC.

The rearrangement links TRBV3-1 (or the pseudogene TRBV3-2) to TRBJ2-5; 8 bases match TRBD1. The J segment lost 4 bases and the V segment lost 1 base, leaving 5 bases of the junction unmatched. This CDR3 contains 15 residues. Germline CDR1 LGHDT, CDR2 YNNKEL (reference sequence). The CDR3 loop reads CASSQGGRGRETQYF. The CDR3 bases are TGTGCCAGCAGCCAAGGCGGCAGGGGGCGAGAGACCCAGTACTTC.

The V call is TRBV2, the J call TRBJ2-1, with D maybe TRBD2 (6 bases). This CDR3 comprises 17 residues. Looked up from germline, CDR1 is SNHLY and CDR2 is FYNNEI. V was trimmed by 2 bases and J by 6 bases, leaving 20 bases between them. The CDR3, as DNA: TGTGCCAGCAGTGAACTAGGAGGGGCGCGTTTCCGCAATGAGCAGTTCTTC. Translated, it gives CASSELGGARFRNEQFF.

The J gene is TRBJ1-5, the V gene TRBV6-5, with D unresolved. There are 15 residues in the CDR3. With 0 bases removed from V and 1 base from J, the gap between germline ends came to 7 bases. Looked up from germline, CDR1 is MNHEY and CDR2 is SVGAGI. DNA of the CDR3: TGTGCCAGCAGTTACTCCCAAGGGAGCAATCAGCCCCAGCATTTT. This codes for CASSYSQGSNQPQHF.

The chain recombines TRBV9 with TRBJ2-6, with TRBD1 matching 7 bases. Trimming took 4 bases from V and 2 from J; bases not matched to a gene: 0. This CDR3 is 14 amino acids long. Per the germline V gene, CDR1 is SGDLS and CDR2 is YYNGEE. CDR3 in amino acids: CASSQGAGANVLTF. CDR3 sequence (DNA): TGTGCCAGCAGCCAGGGGGCTGGGGCCAACGTCCTGACTTTC.

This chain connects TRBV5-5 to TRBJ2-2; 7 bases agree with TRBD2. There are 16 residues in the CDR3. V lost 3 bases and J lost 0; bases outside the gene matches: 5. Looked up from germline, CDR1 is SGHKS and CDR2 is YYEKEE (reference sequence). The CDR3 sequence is CASSSRGVANTGELFF. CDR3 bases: TGTGCCAGCAGCTCCCGGGGGGTCGCGAACACCGGGGAGCTGTTTTTT. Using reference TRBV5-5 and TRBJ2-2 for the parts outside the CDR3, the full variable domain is DAGVTQSPTHLIKTRGQQVTLRCSPISGHKSVSWYQQVLGQGPQFIFQYYEKEERGRGNFPDRFSARQFPNYSSELNVNALLLGDSALYLCASSSRGVANTGELFFGEGSRLTVL.

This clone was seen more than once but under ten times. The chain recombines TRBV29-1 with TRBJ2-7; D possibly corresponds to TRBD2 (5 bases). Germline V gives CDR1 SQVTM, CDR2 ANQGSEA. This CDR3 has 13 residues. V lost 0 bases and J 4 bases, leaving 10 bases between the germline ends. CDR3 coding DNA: TGCAGCGTTGAAGATAATCCGGGATACGAGCAGTACTTC. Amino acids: CSVEDNPGYEQYF.

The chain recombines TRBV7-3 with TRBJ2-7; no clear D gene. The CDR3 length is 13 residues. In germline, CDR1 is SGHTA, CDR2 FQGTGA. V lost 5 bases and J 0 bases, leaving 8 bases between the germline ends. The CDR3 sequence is CASSLGNSYEQYF. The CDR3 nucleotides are TGTGCCAGCAGCCTAGGGAACTCCTACGAGCAGTACTTC. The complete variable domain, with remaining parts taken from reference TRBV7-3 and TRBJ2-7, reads GAGVSQTPSNKVTEKGKYVELRCDPISGHTALYWYRQSLGQGPEFLIYFQGTGAADDSGLPNDRFFAVRPEGSVSTLKIQRTERGDSAVYLCASSLGNSYEQYFGPGTRLTVT.

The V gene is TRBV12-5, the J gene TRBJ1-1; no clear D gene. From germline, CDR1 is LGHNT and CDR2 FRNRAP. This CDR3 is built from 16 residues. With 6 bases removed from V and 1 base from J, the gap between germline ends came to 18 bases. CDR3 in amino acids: CASGLRVAPSNTEAFF. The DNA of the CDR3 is TGTGCTAGTGGCCTTCGGGTTGCCCCTTCGAACACTGAAGCTTTCTTT.

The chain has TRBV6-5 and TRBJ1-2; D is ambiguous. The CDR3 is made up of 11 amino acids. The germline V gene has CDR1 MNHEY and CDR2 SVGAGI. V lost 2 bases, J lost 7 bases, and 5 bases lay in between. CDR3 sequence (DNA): TGTGCCAGCAGTTACGGGTTTGGCTACACCTTC. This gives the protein CASSYGFGYTF.

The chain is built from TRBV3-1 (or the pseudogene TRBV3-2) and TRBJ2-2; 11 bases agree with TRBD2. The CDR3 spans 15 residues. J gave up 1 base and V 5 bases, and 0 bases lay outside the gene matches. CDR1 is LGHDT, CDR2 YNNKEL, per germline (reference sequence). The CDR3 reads CASSTSGGNTGELFF. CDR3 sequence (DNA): TGTGCCAGCAGCACTAGCGGGGGGAACACCGGGGAGCTGTTTTTT.

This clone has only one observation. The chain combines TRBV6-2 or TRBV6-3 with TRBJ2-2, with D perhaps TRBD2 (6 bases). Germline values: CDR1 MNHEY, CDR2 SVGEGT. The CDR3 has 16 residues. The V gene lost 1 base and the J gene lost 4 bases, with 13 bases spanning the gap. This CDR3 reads CASSYWAPGGTGELFF. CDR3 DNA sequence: TGTGCCAGCAGTTACTGGGCCCCCGGGGGCACCGGGGAGCTGTTTTTT.

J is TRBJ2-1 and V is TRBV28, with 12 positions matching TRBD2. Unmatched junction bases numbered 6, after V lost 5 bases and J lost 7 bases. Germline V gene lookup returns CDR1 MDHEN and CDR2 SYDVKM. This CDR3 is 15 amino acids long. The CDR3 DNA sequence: TGTGCCAGCAGTAGTACTAGCGGGGGGAGAAATGAGCAGTTCTTC. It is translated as CASSSTSGGRNEQFF.

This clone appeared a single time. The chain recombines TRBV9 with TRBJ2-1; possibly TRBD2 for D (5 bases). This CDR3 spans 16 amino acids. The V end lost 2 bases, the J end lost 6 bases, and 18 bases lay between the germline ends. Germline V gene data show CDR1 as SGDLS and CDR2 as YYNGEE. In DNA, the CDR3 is TGTGCCAGCAGCGTCTACCCTAGCACCGTTCGCAATGAGCAGTTCTTC. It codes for CASSVYPSTVRNEQFF.

The CDR3 reads CASSESSTGAYEQYF. The CDR3 nucleotides are TGCGCCAGCAGTGAGTCGTCTACCGGGGCCTACGAGCAGTACTTC. The chain couples TRBV10-1 to TRBJ2-7; tentatively, D is TRBD2 (5 bases). Germline-derived CDR1 and CDR2 are WNHNN and SYGVQD (reference sequence). The V end lost 0 bases, the J end lost 2 bases, and 11 bases lay between the germline ends. This CDR3 contains 15 residues.

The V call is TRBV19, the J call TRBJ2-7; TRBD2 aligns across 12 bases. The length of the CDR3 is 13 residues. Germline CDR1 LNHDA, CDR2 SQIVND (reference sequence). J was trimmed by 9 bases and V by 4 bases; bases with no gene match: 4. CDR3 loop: CASSTGLAGRQYF. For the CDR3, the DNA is TGTGCCAGTAGTACCGGACTAGCGGGGAGGCAGTACTTC.

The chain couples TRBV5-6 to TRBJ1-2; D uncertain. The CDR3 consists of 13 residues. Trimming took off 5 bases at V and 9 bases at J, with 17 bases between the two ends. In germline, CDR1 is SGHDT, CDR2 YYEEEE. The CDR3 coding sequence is TGTGCCAGCAGGGACGCTACCCCTTTTAGCTACACCTTC. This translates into CASRDATPFSYTF.

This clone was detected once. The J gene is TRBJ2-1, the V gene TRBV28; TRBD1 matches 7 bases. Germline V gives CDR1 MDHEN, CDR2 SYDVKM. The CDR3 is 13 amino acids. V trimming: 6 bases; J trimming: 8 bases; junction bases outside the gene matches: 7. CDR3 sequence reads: CASRTQGIDEQFF. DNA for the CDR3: TGTGCCAGCAGGACACAGGGGATAGATGAGCAGTTCTTC.

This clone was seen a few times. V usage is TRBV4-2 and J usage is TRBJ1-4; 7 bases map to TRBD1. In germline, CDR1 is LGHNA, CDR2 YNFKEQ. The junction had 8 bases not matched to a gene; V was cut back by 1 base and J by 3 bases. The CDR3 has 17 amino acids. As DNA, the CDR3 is TGTGCCAGCAGCCAAGGGGGAGGGGGCGCATCTAATGAAAAACTGTTTTTT. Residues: CASSQGGGGASNEKLFF.

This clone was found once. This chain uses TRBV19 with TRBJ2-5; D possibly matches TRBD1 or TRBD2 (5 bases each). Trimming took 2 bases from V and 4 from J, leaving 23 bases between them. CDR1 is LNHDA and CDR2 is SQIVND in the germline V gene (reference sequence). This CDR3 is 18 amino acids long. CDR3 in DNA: TGTGCCAGTAGTATATACGCTCTCGGGGACCTTTCCAGAGAGACCCAGTACTTC. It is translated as CASSIYALGDLSRETQYF.

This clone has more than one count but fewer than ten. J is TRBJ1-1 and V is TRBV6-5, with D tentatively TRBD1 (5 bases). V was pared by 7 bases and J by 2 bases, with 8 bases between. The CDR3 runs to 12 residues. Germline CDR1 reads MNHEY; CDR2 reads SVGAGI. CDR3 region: CASIGANTEAFF. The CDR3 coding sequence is TGTGCCAGCATTGGGGCTAACACTGAAGCTTTCTTT.

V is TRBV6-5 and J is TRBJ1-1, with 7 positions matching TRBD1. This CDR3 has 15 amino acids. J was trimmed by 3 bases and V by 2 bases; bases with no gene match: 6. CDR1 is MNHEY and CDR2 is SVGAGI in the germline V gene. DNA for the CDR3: TGTGCCAGCAGTTACCGTACGACAGGGTACACTGAAGCTTTCTTT. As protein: CASSYRTTGYTEAFF.

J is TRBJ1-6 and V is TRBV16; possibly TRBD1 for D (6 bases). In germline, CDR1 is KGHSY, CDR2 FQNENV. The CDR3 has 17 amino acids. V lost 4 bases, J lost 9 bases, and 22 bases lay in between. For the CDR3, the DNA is TGTGCCAGCAGCCCCCGAGGCCTACAGGGATTGGGTTCACCCCTCCACTTT. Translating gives CASSPRGLQGLGSPLHF. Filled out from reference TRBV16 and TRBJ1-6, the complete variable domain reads GEEVAQTPKHLVRGEGQKAKLYCAPIKGHSYVFWYQQVLKNEFKFLISFQNENVFDETGMPKERFSAKCLPNSPCSLEIQATKLEDSAVYFCASSPRGLQGLGSPLHFGNGTRLTVT.